This T cell receptor beta chain was sequenced in a study of blood T cell repertoires in COVID-19. About the study: Nucleic acid was either cDNA or gDNA, and it came from T cells, B-cell-depleted T cells, or PBMCs.

Participants reported their clinical history, and cohort assignment relied on those reports. The study counted Cohort 3 donors as recovered given two negative PCRs, clearance, or symptom resolution. Generated by immunoSEQ multiplex PCR, the TCRdb table keeps only in-frame clones and is missing some. The table includes 300,000 or so clones, 80% to 95% detected once. The CDR3 loop spans 15 amino acids. V shed 4 bases and J shed 0 bases, with 12 bases lying between them. Germline assignment: CDR1 LGHDT and CDR2 YNNKEL (reference sequence). The clonotype originates from a woman aged 30 to 39 who had recovered from COVID-19. Sample: PBMCs or T cells enriched from blood (not recorded which). V usage is TRBV3-1 (or the pseudogene TRBV3-2) and J usage is TRBJ1-1; D call uncertain. The CDR3 DNA is TGTGCCAGCAGCCTGAGGCACAACATGAACACTGAAGCTTTCTTT. This translates into CASSLRHNMNTEAFF.